This T cell receptor (beta chain) derives from a study of CD8+ T cells in alopecia areata. Noted treatment: oral pan-JAK inhibitor, 5-10 mg twice daily. It was from PBMCs that CD4+ and CD8+ T cells were sorted. The CDR3 loop spans 13 amino acids. Trimming pared 5 bases from V and 5 bases from J, leaving 11 bases between. Germline loops: CDR1 SGHVS, CDR2 FNYEAQ. Investigators isolated RNA and reverse transcribed it into cDNA to act as the sequencing template. Clones were read by immunoSEQ multiplex PCR, and TCRdb kept only the in-frame ones, dropping some. Found here are about 87,000 clones, around 71% of them singletons; the top ten hold around 15%. A word on this clone: No antigen is known for it.

Study-wide results and limits: Between patients, shared TCR sequences were less clear than in mice. This was possibly due in part to HLA diversity in the patient population. In scalp and blood, many expanded lesional clones persisted during tofacitinib.

The clonotype originates from a human donor with alopecia areata. J is TRBJ2-3 and V is TRBV7-6, with D perhaps assigned TRBD1 or TRBD2 (5 bases each). Sequenced material: CD8+ T cells sorted from blood, taken at week 44, from a patient treated with tofacitinib. The CDR3 nucleotides read TGTGCCAGCAGCCCCGGGACGGGAGATACGCAGTATTTT. It codes for CASSPGTGDTQYF.